The rows below give T cell receptor beta chains drawn from one sample of a study of T cells after yellow fever vaccination. In TCRdb, the 5' RACE reads were re-called with MiXCR into one record per CDR3 protein. The data hold 310,000 or so distinct CDR3 sequences, with around 7.3% observed a single time. Sample: PBMCs, taken 45 days after the first yellow fever vaccination. These receptors came from a man younger than 35 who received the YFV17D yellow fever vaccine. The CDR3 runs from the conserved cysteine through the conserved F or W. D genes are given only for firm matches. Size is omitted from some rows. Given values are once, few, many or a class for expanded clones.

D: TRBD2; V: TRBV11-3; J: TRBJ2-1; size: NA; CDR3: CASSLRTSGYNEQFF; DNA: TGTGCCAGCAGTCTGCGGACTAGCGGTTACAATGAGCAGTTCTTC
D: TRBD1; V: TRBV5-1; J: TRBJ1-1; size: NA; CDR3: CASSLVGTGGTEAFF; DNA: TGCGCCAGCAGCTTGGTCGGGACAGGGGGCACTGAAGCTTTCTTT
D: TRBD1; V: TRBV27; J: TRBJ2-1; size: few; CDR3: CASTIGRRGFNNEQFF; DNA: TGTGCCAGCACCATAGGGCGCAGGGGGTTTAACAATGAGCAGTTCTTC
D: NA; V: TRBV23-1; J: TRBJ2-7; size: many; CDR3: CASSQFKGYSYEQYF; DNA: TGCGCCAGCAGTCAATTTAAGGGATACTCCTACGAGCAGTACTTC
D: NA; V: TRBV7-9; J: TRBJ1-6; size: many; CDR3: CASSLAGARSSPLHF; DNA: TGTGCCAGCAGCTTGGCAGGGGCGCGGAGCTCACCCCTCCACTTT
D: NA; V: TRBV7-2; J: TRBJ1-1; size: NA; CDR3: CASSLEVGTNTEAFF; DNA: TGTGCCAGCAGCTTAGAGGTGGGGACGAACACTGAAGCTTTCTTT
D: TRBD2; V: TRBV6-2/TRBV6-3; J: TRBJ2-3; size: NA; CDR3: CASSPTSGDGTDTQYF; DNA: TGTGCCAGCAGCCCGACTAGCGGGGATGGGACAGATACGCAGTATTTT
D: NA; V: TRBV20-1; J: TRBJ2-3; size: many; CDR3: CTTGQNTDTQYF; DNA: TGCACTACAGGACAGAACACAGATACGCAGTATTTT
D: TRBD2; V: TRBV20-1; J: TRBJ2-3; size: NA; CDR3: CSARDVLLAGGQPDTQYF; DNA: TGCAGTGCTAGAGATGTGTTGCTAGCGGGGGGTCAACCGGATACGCAGTATTTT
D: TRBD1; V: TRBV5-1; J: TRBJ1-2; size: NA; CDR3: CASMEGARGYGYTF; DNA: TGCGCCAGCATGGAGGGGGCGCGTGGCTATGGCTACACCTTC
D: NA; V: TRBV20-1; J: TRBJ2-7; size: few; CDR3: CSAREDQGPSYEQYF; DNA: TGCAGTGCTAGAGAGGACCAGGGCCCCTCCTACGAGCAGTACTTC
D: NA; V: TRBV5-1; J: TRBJ1-1; size: NA; CDR3: CASSPGETPATEAFF; DNA: TGCGCCAGCAGCCCTGGGGAGACTCCGGCGACTGAAGCTTTCTTT
D: NA; V: TRBV7-2; J: TRBJ1-2; size: many; CDR3: CASSFDRTNYGYTF; DNA: TGTGCCAGCAGCTTTGACCGAACTAACTATGGCTACACCTTC
D: NA; V: TRBV5-1; J: TRBJ2-1; size: many; CDR3: CASRRPGRAEQFF; DNA: TGCGCCAGCCGACGGCCGGGGCGGGCTGAGCAGTTCTTC
D: NA; V: TRBV5-1; J: TRBJ2-5; size: many; CDR3: CASSPIPGETQYF; DNA: TGCGCCAGCAGCCCAATACCCGGAGAGACCCAGTACTTC
D: NA; V: TRBV27; J: TRBJ1-5; size: NA; CDR3: CASSLNREQPQHF; DNA: TGTGCCAGCAGTTTAAACAGGGAACAGCCCCAGCATTTT
D: NA; V: TRBV5-6; J: TRBJ1-5; size: NA; CDR3: CASSLGGPRQPQHF; DNA: TGTGCCAGCAGCTTGGGAGGTCCGAGGCAGCCCCAGCATTTT
D: NA; V: TRBV5-4; J: TRBJ2-3; size: few; CDR3: CASSSSGRSTDTQYF; DNA: TGTGCCAGCAGCTCCTCCGGGCGTAGCACAGATACGCAGTATTTT
D: NA; V: TRBV28; J: TRBJ2-2; size: few; CDR3: CASRRTISVGELFF; DNA: TGTGCCAGCAGAAGGACAATAAGTGTCGGGGAGCTGTTTTTT
D: TRBD1; V: TRBV6-5; J: TRBJ1-1; size: NA; CDR3: CASRYRQGTNTEAFF; DNA: TGTGCCAGCAGGTACCGACAGGGAACGAACACTGAAGCTTTCTTT
D: NA; V: TRBV2; J: TRBJ2-4; size: NA; CDR3: CAISFYRVPRGAKNIQYF; DNA: TGTGCCATCAGTTTTTACCGGGTACCCCGGGGAGCCAAAAACATTCAGTACTTC
D: NA; V: TRBV5-1; J: TRBJ1-4; size: NA; CDR3: CASSLASGREKLFF; DNA: TGCGCCAGCAGCTTGGCTTCAGGGCGCGAAAAACTGTTTTTT